Here is one T cell receptor (beta chain) with its context. Its antigen is undetermined. The data belong to a study of a mutant IDH1 vaccine in newly diagnosed glioma. About the study: Across weeks 1, 3, 5, 7, 11, 15, 19 and 23, patients received a vaccination each time, eight in all. Prior therapy was radiotherapy, temozolomide, or both; most received both.

Time point noted: week 23, last vaccination. The study gave 300 ug of mutant IDH1 20-mer peptide per vaccine dose, with topical imiquimod. Profiling relied on immunoSEQ multiplex PCR, and the TCRdb table lists in-frame clones only, not all of them. The table records 50,000 to 70,000 clones, 80% to 90% of them present only once. The CDR3 runs to 11 residues. Germline V gives CDR1 SEHNR, CDR2 FQNEAQ (reference sequence). Between the trimmed V and J ends, which lost 5 bases and 6 bases, there was a span of 7 bases. Whole-study results and caveats: No link was apparently found between pseudoprogression and changes in top peripheral T cell clonotypes.

Here the sequenced sample was PBMCs, taken from a glioma patient whose treatment included an IDH1 peptide vaccine. This sequence was found in a man aged 35-49 years with glioma. The chain couples TRBV7-9 to TRBJ1-1; D remains ambiguous. CDR3 sequence reads: CASSPMSEAFF. In DNA, the CDR3 is TGTGCCAGCAGCCCCATGTCTGAAGCTTTCTTT.